This passage covers 15 T cell receptor beta chains from one sample sequenced in a study of blood T cell repertoires in COVID-19. Sequencing was performed with immunoSEQ multiplex PCR; in TCRdb, only in-frame clones are kept and a portion is missing. The table has approximately 300,000 clones, under 95% seen once. Sequencing was done on a sample of PBMCs or T cells enriched from blood (not recorded which). Receptors were obtained from a woman aged 25 to 39 who had recovered from COVID-19.

This chain uses TRBV7-8 with TRBJ1-1, with D unclear. V was pared by 5 bases and J by 1 base, with 14 bases between. Germline values: CDR1 SGHVS, CDR2 FQNEAQ. This CDR3 is 15 amino acids long. CDR3: CASSPQPPENTEAFF. Here the CDR3 DNA reads TGTGCCAGCAGCCCTCAACCACCAGAGAACACTGAAGCTTTCTTT.

The chain employs TRBV28 and TRBJ2-3; TRBD1 matches at 8 bases. V was pared by 5 bases and J by 2 bases, with 9 bases of the junction left unmatched. Germline CDR1 MDHEN, CDR2 SYDVKM. The CDR3 loop spans 16 amino acids. CDR3 sequence (DNA): TGTGCCAGCAGTCGCCTGGGACAGGCGTCCACAGATACGCAGTATTTT. It specifies CASSRLGQASTDTQYF.

A single count supports this clone. The chain uses TRBV6-5 and TRBJ2-1; 7 nucleotides match TRBD1. The CDR3 is 16 amino acids. J lost 5 bases, V lost 2 bases, and 9 bases had no gene match. The germline V gene has CDR1 MNHEY and CDR2 SVGAGI. The CDR3 DNA follows: TGTGCCAGCAGTTACCCCTCGGGACAGCGTCACAATGAGCAGTTCTTC. As protein: CASSYPSGQRHNEQFF.

The genes are TRBV19 and TRBJ2-1; 8 nucleotides agree with TRBD2. The CDR3 runs to 14 residues. J lost 7 bases, V lost 5 bases, and 7 bases had no gene match. CDR1 and CDR2 from the germline V gene are LNHDA and SQIVND (reference sequence). The CDR3 region has the DNA TGTGCCAGTAGTGTCCAGCGGGAGATGAATGAGCAGTTCTTC. It encodes CASSVQREMNEQFF.

The chain carries TRBV30 and TRBJ1-6, with D tentatively TRBD1 (6 bases). Per germline, CDR1 GTSNPN and CDR2 SVGIG (reference sequence). This CDR3 is built from 15 residues. V lost 4 bases to trimming and J lost 5 bases, with 15 bases between them. The CDR3 region is CAWTRGGANNSPLHF. The CDR3 DNA sequence: TGTGCCTGGACACGCGGGGGCGCGAATAATTCACCCCTCCACTTT. Full variable domain (rest looked up from reference TRBV30 and TRBJ1-6): SQTIHQWPATLVQPVGSPLSLECTVEGTSNPNLYWYRQAAGRGLQLLFYSVGIGQISSEVPQNLSASRPQDRQFILSSKKLLLSDSGFYLCAWTRGGANNSPLHFGNGTRLTVT.

This clone was detected only a few times. The chain has TRBV19 and TRBJ1-3; D is unresolved. Germline CDR1 reads LNHDA; CDR2 reads SQIVND (reference sequence). The CDR3 contains 15 residues. The V gene lost 5 bases and the J gene lost 0 bases, with 11 bases spanning the gap. The CDR3 DNA reads as TGTGCCAGTAGTCCCCAGACGGGCTCTGGAAACACCATATATTTT. This codes for CASSPQTGSGNTIYF. The complete variable domain, with remaining parts taken from reference TRBV19 and TRBJ1-3, reads DGGITQSPKYLFRKEGQNVTLSCEQNLNHDAMYWYRQDPGQGLRLIYYSQIVNDFQKGDIAEGYSVSREKKESFPLTVTSAQKNPTAFYLCASSPQTGSGNTIYFGEGSWLTVV.

This clone has just one count. An end of the junction differs from the germline gene, which may be a read error. CDR3 sequence reads: CASSFSTPVVLDF. CDR3 sequence (DNA): TGTGCCAGCAGTTTTTCTACCCCCGTTGTCTTGGACTTC. This chain joins TRBV28 and TRBJ2-7; D unclear. The germline V gene encodes CDR1 MDHEN and CDR2 SYDVKM. The CDR3 spans 13 residues.

The chain couples TRBV19 to TRBJ2-2; D is unclear. The CDR3 has 16 amino acids. Per the germline V gene, CDR1 is LNHDA and CDR2 is SQIVND (reference sequence). V was cut by 3 bases and J by 4 bases, with 15 bases left in between. The CDR3 is CASSMELRISTGELFF. The DNA of the CDR3 is TGTGCCAGTAGTATGGAGTTACGGATTAGCACCGGGGAGCTGTTTTTT.

The V call is TRBV6-5, the J call TRBJ2-7; 8 nucleotides match TRBD2. The V segment lost 4 bases and the J segment 7 bases; nucleotides outside the gene matches: 6. This CDR3 region has 13 residues. Germline V lookup: CDR1 MNHEY, CDR2 SVGAGI. The CDR3 sequence: CASSFAGRGEQYF. CDR3 coding DNA: TGTGCCAGCAGTTTTGCCGGGAGGGGAGAGCAGTACTTC.

This sequence joins TRBV2 and TRBJ2-3; 9 bases are shared with TRBD2. Germline V gives CDR1 SNHLY, CDR2 FYNNEI. The CDR3 loop spans 13 amino acids. The CDR3 sequence: CAERREGTDTQYF. CDR3 in DNA: TGTGCAGAACGGCGGGAGGGGACAGATACGCAGTATTTT. Looking up the rest from reference TRBV2 and TRBJ2-3 gives the full variable domain: EPEVTQTPSHQVTQMGQEVILRCVPISNHLYFYWYRQILGQKVEFLVSFYNNEISEKSEIFDDQFSVERPDGSNFTLKIRSTKLEDSAMYFCAERREGTDTQYFGPGTRLTVL.

The sample holds one count of this clone. V is TRBV4-3 and J is TRBJ1-2; TRBD1 is a possible D gene (5 bases). Trimming shortened V by 1 base and J by 3 bases, and 21 bases separated the two germline ends. CDR1 is LGHNA and CDR2 is YSLEER in the germline V gene. The CDR3 consists of 18 residues. CDR3 protein: CASSQVERRDLKYYGYTF. CDR3 nucleotide sequence: TGCGCCAGCAGCCAAGTCGAGCGGCGGGACTTAAAGTACTATGGCTACACCTTC.

V usage is TRBV28 and J usage is TRBJ1-6; TRBD1 agrees at 11 bases. CDR3 length equals 20 residues. V gave up 5 bases and J gave up 5 bases; unmatched junction bases: 17. CDR1 is MDHEN and CDR2 is SYDVKM in the germline V gene. Written as DNA, the CDR3 is TGTGCCAGCAGTCCTCGGACACTCGCGGACAGGGGGCACGATAATTCACCCCTCCACTTT. Translation gives CASSPRTLADRGHDNSPLHF.

The rearrangement joins TRBV7-8 to TRBJ1-2; 9 bases map to TRBD1. Germline V gene lookup returns CDR1 SGHVS and CDR2 FQNEAQ. After removal of 5 bases from V and 4 bases from J, the junction contained 11 bases not matched to a gene. The CDR3 loop spans 16 amino acids. CDR3 protein: CASSHTGGTLFYGYTF. CDR3 DNA sequence: TGTGCCAGCAGCCATACAGGGGGCACGCTTTTCTATGGCTACACCTTC.

V gene TRBV29-1 combines with J gene TRBJ2-3; 7 bases agree with TRBD1. The CDR3 loop spans 13 amino acids. Germline-derived CDR1 and CDR2 are SQVTM and ANQGSEA. V dropped 4 bases and J dropped 5; count of bases not matched to a gene: 6. The CDR3 sequence is CSVGQGGEDTQYF. The DNA for the CDR3 is TGCAGCGTTGGGCAAGGGGGCGAAGATACGCAGTATTTT.

J is TRBJ1-1 and V is TRBV18, with D possibly being TRBD1 (6 bases). Germline loops: CDR1 KGHSH, CDR2 LQKENI. V was shortened by 3 bases and J by 0 bases, with 14 bases between the two germline ends. There are 16 residues in the CDR3. CDR3: CASSPTVRGMNTEAFF. CDR3 coding DNA: TGTGCCAGCTCACCCACCGTCAGGGGAATGAACACTGAAGCTTTCTTT. The full variable domain, completed using reference TRBV18 and TRBJ1-1, is NAGVMQNPRHLVRRRGQEARLRCSPMKGHSHVYWYRQLPEEGLKFMVYLQKENIIDESGMPKERFSAEFPKEGPSILRIQQVVRGDSAAYFCASSPTVRGMNTEAFFGQGTRLTVV.